Each of the 2 T cell receptor beta chains below was sequenced from the same sample in a study of blood T cell repertoires in COVID-19. Using immunoSEQ multiplex PCR, the repertoire was profiled, and TCRdb retains in-frame clones only, with some absent. The sample has around 35,000 clones; more than 75% are singletons. The sequencing input was peripheral blood. These receptors originate from a human donor in a cohort sampled during active COVID-19.

The chain recombines TRBV27 with TRBJ1-3; TRBD1 matches at 7 bases. The V segment lost 8 bases and the J segment 0 bases; nucleotides outside the gene matches: 1. CDR3 length: 13 residues. CDR1 is MNHEY and CDR2 is SMNVEV in the germline V gene (reference sequence). The CDR3 DNA is TGTGCCAGCCGGGACAGCTCTGGAAACACCATATATTTT. Its translation is CASRDSSGNTIYF.

The V call is TRBV4-3, the J call TRBJ2-3, with 10 bases matching TRBD2. Per germline, CDR1 LGHNA and CDR2 YSLEER. Trimming at V came to 0 bases and at J to 5 bases, leaving 5 bases not matched to a gene. The CDR3 has 16 amino acids. CDR3 sequence reads: CASSQELAGGIDTQYF. Written as DNA, the CDR3 is TGCGCCAGCAGCCAAGAGTTAGCGGGGGGTATAGATACGCAGTATTTT.